The clone carrying this T cell receptor beta chain was seen at least ten times. The CDR3 sequence is 11 residues long. V lost 9 bases and J lost 6, with 11 bases in between. Germline CDR1 is SGHAT and CDR2 is FQNNGV. The data derive from a study of CD8+CD57+ T cells in acquired aplastic anemia. Genomic DNA constituted the template upon which TCR beta VDJ and CDR3 profiling was performed. TCRdb used MiXCR to reprocess the reads, holding one entry per CDR3 protein. This sample has more than 250,000 distinct CDR3 sequences, with around 60% found just once. This clonotype was obtained from a human donor with severe aplastic anemia or a healthy control (not recorded which). This chain links TRBV11-2 with TRBJ1-2; TRBD1 is a possible D gene (6 bases). Material for sequencing was sorted CD4+, CD8+, or CD8+CD57+ T cells (not recorded which) from PBMCs. The chain's CDR3 is CASVGQHGYTF. CDR3 in DNA: TGTGCCAGTGTTGGACAGCATGGCTACACCTTC. The variable domain in full, completed from reference TRBV11-2 and TRBJ1-2, reads EAGVAQSPRYKIIEKRQSVAFWCNPISGHATLYWYQQILGQGPKLLIQFQNNGVVDDSQLPKDRFSAERLKGVDSTLKIQPAKLEDSAVYLCASVGQHGYTFGSGTRLTVV.